This TCR beta chain was sequenced for a study of blood T cell repertoires in COVID-19. Study information: Some COVID-19 samples were acute and others convalescent; all came from the United States, Italy and Spain. T cells, B-cell-depleted T cells, or PBMCs supplied cDNA or gDNA.

Original methodology: Using reference gene primer amplification, nucleated cell counts were estimated. Clones were read by immunoSEQ multiplex PCR, and TCRdb kept only the in-frame ones, dropping some. V and J calls and clone size follow that table, whereas D and trimming were derived from the DNA. Seen here are 100,000 to 150,000 clones, roughly 84% observed once, and the top ten hold about 1.2%. Germline values: CDR1 ENHRY, CDR2 SYGVKD. This CDR3 is 16 amino acids long. The V segment lost 5 bases and the J segment 0 bases; nucleotides outside the gene matches: 6. This receptor was taken from a woman older than 75 with acute or convalescent COVID-19. The chain links TRBV10-3 to TRBJ2-1; 8 bases are shared with TRBD2. What was sequenced was peripheral blood. CDR3 loop: CAISPLAGSSYNEQFF. In DNA, the CDR3 is TGTGCCATCAGTCCATTAGCGGGGAGCTCCTACAATGAGCAGTTCTTC.